The 9 T cell receptor beta chains below come from one sample, sequenced in a study of T cell responses to AZD1222 COVID-19 vaccine. Method: immunoSEQ multiplex PCR; TCRdb's copy keeps in-frame clones and lacks some. The sample shows around 66,000 clones, more than 75% of them seen only once. The material sequenced was peripheral blood, taken 28 days after the second dose of the MenACWY control vaccine. The receptors originated from an adult who received the MenACWY meningococcal vaccine as a control.

Here the CDR3 reads CASSPGGAQRAFF. DNA of the CDR3: TGCGCCAGCAGCCCCGGGGGGGCCCAGAGGGCTTTCTTT. This rearrangement joins TRBV5-1 to TRBJ1-1; tentatively, D is TRBD1 (6 bases). V lost 4 bases, J lost 11 bases, and 18 bases lay in between. The CDR3 length is 13 residues. Per germline, CDR1 SGHRS and CDR2 YFSETQ.

Here the CDR3 reads CASSPSSGATDTQYF. In DNA form, the CDR3 reads TGTGCCAGCAGCCCTAGTAGCGGGGCCACAGATACGCAGTATTTT. The chain recombines TRBV11-3 with TRBJ2-3; TRBD2 agrees at 8 bases. Germline values: CDR1 SGHNT, CDR2 YENEEA. The CDR3 runs to 15 residues. V was pared by 5 bases and J by 2 bases, with 6 bases of the junction left unmatched.

The rearrangement joins TRBV7-2 to TRBJ1-5; D might be TRBD1 (5 bases). This CDR3 has 16 amino acids. CDR1 and CDR2 (germline): SGHTA, FQGNSA. V gave up 2 bases and J gave up 0 bases, with 11 bases separating them. CDR3 nucleotide sequence: TGTGCCAGCAGCTTAAGGGGAGGCAGTAGCAATCAGCCCCAGCATTTT. Translation: CASSLRGGSSNQPQHF.

V gene TRBV15 combines with J gene TRBJ1-6, with 8 bases aligning to TRBD1. Germline CDR1 is LNHNV and CDR2 is YYDKDF (reference sequence). J was trimmed by 7 bases and V by 1 base; bases with no gene match: 9. The CDR3 spans 17 residues. The CDR3: CATSRGDSRTGNSPLHF. CDR3 nucleotide sequence: TGTGCCACCAGCAGAGGAGACTCCCGGACAGGGAATTCACCCCTCCACTTT. Together with reference TRBV15 and TRBJ1-6, the CDR3 gives the full variable domain: DAMVIQNPRYQVTQFGKPVTLSCSQTLNHNVMYWYQQKSSQAPKLLFHYYDKDFNNEADTPDNFQSRRPNTSFCFLDIRSPGLGDTAMYLCATSRGDSRTGNSPLHFGNGTRLTVT.

The chain employs TRBV4-2 and TRBJ1-1; 8 bases align to TRBD1. Germline V gene lookup returns CDR1 LGHNA and CDR2 YNFKEQ. The CDR3 is made up of 15 amino acids. With 4 bases clipped from V and 1 base from J, the junction kept 5 bases outside the gene matches. CDR3 nucleotides: TGTGCCAGCAGCCTGGACAGGGTGGGGAACACTGAAGCTTTCTTT. Amino acids: CASSLDRVGNTEAFF.

CDR3 in DNA: TGTGCCAGTAGTACTTGGACAGGGGTAAGGAGCGAGCAGTACTTC. Its protein product is CASSTWTGVRSEQYF. J is TRBJ2-7 and V is TRBV19; 9 bases line up with TRBD1. CDR3 size: 15 residues. Germline assignment: CDR1 LNHDA and CDR2 SQIVND (reference sequence). V shed 4 bases, J shed 6 bases, and the junction held 10 bases outside the gene matches.

The V gene is TRBV4-1, the J gene TRBJ2-5, with D possibly being TRBD1 or TRBD2 (5 bases each). This CDR3 is built from 17 residues. CDR1 MGHRA and CDR2 YSYEKL come from the germline V gene. The V end lost 1 base, the J end lost 5 bases, and 20 bases lay between the germline ends. The CDR3 is CASSQGNGKGRWETQYF. CDR3 sequence (DNA): TGCGCCAGCAGCCAAGGTAACGGGAAGGGGCGATGGGAGACCCAGTACTTC.

The gene calls are TRBV19 and TRBJ2-7, with D perhaps matching TRBD1 (6 bases). The CDR3 has 13 residues. Trimming shortened V by 3 bases and J by 2 bases, and 8 bases separated the two germline ends. The germline CDR1 and CDR2 sequences are LNHDA and SQIVND (reference sequence). CDR3 sequence (DNA): TGTGCCAGTAGTATCAAGGGGGCCTACGAGCAGTACTTC. Its translation is CASSIKGAYEQYF.

This clone was observed a handful of times. This chain links TRBV6-6 with TRBJ1-5, with D perhaps matching TRBD1 (6 bases). The germline V gene encodes CDR1 MNHNY and CDR2 SVGAGI (reference sequence). The CDR3 runs to 16 residues. V was clipped by 4 bases and J by 7 bases, with 20 bases between them. In nucleotides, the CDR3 is TGTGCCAGCAGTTCTCCTTACCGGGACAACCTACAGCCCCAGCATTTT. It codes for CASSSPYRDNLQPQHF.